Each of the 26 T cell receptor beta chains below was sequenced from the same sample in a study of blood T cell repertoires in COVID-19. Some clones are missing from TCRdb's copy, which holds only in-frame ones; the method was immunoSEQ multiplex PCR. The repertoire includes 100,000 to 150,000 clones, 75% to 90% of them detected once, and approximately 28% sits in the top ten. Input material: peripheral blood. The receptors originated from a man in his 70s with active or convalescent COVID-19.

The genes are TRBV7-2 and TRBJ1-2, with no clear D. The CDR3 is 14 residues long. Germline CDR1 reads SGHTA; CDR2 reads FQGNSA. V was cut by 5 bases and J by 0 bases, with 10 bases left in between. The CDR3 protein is CASSPSGSNYGYTF. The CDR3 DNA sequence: TGTGCCAGCAGCCCGTCGGGTTCTAACTATGGCTACACCTTC.

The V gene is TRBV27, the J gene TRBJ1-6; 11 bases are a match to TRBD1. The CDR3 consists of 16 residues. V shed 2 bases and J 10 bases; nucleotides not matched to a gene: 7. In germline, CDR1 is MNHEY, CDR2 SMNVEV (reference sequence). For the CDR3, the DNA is TGTGCCAGCAGTTTAGGGACAGGGGGATCGAGGTCACCCCTCCACTTT. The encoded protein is CASSLGTGGSRSPLHF.

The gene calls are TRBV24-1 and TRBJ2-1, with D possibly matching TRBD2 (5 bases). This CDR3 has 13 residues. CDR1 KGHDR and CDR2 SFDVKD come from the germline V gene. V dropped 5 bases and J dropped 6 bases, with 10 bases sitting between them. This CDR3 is CATSAGSGNEQFF. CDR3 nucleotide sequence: TGTGCCACCAGTGCGGGCAGCGGCAATGAGCAGTTCTTC.

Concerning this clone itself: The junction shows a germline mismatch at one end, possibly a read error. In DNA form, the CDR3 reads TGTGCCAGCAGCTTAACACCGGGACTAGCGGGAGGGCCGAAAACCGGGGAGCTGTTTTTT. This translates into CASSLTPGLAGGPKTGELFF. This chain uses TRBV7-3 with TRBJ2-2; 16 nucleotides align to TRBD2. The CDR3 is made up of 20 amino acids. Germline CDR1 SGHTA, CDR2 FQGTGA.

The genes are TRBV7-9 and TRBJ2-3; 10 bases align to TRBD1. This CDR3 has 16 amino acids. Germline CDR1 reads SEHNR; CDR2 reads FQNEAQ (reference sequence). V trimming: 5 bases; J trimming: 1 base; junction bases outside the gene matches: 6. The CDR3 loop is CASSPGQGEGTDTQYF. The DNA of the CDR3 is TGTGCCAGCAGCCCCGGACAGGGGGAGGGCACAGATACGCAGTATTTT.

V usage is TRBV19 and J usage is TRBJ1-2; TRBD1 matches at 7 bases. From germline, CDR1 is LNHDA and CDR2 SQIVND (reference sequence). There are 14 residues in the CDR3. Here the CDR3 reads CVTRNPGQLYGYTF. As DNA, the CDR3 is TGTGTCACCAGAAATCCGGGACAGCTATATGGCTACACCTTC.

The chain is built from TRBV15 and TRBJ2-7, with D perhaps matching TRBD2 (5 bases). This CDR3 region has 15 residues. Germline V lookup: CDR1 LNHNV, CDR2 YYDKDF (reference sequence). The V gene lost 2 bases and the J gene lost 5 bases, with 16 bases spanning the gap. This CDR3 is CATSRSWQPRDEQYF. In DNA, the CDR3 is TGTGCCACCAGCAGATCTTGGCAACCGCGGGACGAGCAGTACTTC. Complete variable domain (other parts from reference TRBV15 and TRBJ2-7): DAMVIQNPRYQVTQFGKPVTLSCSQTLNHNVMYWYQQKSSQAPKLLFHYYDKDFNNEADTPDNFQSRRPNTSFCFLDIRSPGLGDTAMYLCATSRSWQPRDEQYFGPGTRLTVT.

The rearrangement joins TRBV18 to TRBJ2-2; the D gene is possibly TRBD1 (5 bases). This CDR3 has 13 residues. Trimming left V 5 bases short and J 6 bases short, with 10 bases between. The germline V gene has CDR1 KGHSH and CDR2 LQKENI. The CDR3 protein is CASSSRVPGELFF. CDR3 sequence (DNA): TGTGCCAGCTCAAGCAGGGTACCCGGGGAGCTGTTTTTT.

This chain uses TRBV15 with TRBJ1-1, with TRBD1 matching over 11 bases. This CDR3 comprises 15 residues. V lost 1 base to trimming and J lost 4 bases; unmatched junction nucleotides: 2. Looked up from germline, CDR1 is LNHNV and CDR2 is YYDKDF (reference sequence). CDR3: CATSRGGTGGTEAFF. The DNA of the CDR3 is TGTGCCACCAGCAGAGGAGGGACAGGGGGCACTGAAGCTTTCTTT. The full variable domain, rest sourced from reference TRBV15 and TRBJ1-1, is DAMVIQNPRYQVTQFGKPVTLSCSQTLNHNVMYWYQQKSSQAPKLLFHYYDKDFNNEADTPDNFQSRRPNTSFCFLDIRSPGLGDTAMYLCATSRGGTGGTEAFFGQGTRLTVV.

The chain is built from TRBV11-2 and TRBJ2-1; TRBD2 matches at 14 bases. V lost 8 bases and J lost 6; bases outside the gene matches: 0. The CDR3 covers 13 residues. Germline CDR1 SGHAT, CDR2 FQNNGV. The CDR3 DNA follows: TGTGCCAGCGGGACTAGCGGGAGCAATGAGCAGTTCTTC. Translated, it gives CASGTSGSNEQFF.

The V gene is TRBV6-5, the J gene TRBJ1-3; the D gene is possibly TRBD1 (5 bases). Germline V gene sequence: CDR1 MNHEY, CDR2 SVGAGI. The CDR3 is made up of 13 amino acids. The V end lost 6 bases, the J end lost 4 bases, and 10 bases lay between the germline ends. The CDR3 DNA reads TGTGCCAGCAGCCCGACAGCCGGAAACACCATATATTTT. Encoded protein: CASSPTAGNTIYF.

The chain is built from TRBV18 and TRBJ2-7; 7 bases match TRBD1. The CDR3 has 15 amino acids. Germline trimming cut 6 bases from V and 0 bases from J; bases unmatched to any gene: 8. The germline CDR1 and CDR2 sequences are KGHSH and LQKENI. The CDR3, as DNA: TGTGCCAGCTCCCCCGGGACAGCGAGCTCCTACGAGCAGTACTTC. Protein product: CASSPGTASSYEQYF.

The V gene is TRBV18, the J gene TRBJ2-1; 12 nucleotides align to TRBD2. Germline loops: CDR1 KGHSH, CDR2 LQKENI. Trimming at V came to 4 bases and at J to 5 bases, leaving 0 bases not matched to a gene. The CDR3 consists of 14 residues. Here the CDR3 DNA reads TGTGCCAGCTCACGGACTAGCGGGGACAATGAGCAGTTCTTC. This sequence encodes CASSRTSGDNEQFF.

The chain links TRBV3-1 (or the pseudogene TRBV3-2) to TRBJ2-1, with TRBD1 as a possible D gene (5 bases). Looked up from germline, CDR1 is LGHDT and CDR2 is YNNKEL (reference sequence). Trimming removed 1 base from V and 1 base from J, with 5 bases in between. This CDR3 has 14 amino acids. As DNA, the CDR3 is TGTGCCAGCAGCCAAGGGACATCCTACAATGAGCAGTTCTTC. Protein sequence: CASSQGTSYNEQFF.

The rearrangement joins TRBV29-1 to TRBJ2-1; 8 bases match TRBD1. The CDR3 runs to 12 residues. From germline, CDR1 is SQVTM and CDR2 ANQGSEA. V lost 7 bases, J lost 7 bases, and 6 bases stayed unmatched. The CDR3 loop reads CSARQGKNEQFF. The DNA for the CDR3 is TGCAGCGCCCGACAGGGGAAGAATGAGCAGTTCTTC.

The CDR3 DNA is TGTGCCAGCAGTGGACGGGGGAACACTGAAGCTTTCTTT. It is translated as CASSGRGNTEAFF. The V and J genes are TRBV6-1 and TRBJ1-1; D remains ambiguous. Germline V gives CDR1 MNHNS, CDR2 SASEGT. There are 13 residues in the CDR3. V lost 4 bases and J lost 1, with 7 bases in between.

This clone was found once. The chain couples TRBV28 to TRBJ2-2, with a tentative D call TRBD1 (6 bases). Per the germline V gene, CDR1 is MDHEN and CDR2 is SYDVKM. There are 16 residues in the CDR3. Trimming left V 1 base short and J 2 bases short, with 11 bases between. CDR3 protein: CASSLSGTSNTGELFF. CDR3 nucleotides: TGTGCCAGCAGTTTATCCGGGACATCTAACACCGGGGAGCTGTTTTTT.

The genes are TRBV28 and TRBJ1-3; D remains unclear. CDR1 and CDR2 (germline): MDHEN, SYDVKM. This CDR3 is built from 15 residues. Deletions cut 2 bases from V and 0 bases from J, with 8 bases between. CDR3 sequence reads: CASSLVRDSGNTIYF. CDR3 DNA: TGTGCCAGCAGTTTAGTCCGCGACTCTGGAAACACCATATATTTT.

CDR3 loop: CASSGGLAVSTDTQYF. The CDR3 DNA sequence: TGCGCCAGCAGCGGGGGACTAGCGGTTAGCACAGATACGCAGTATTTT. The chain joins TRBV5-1 to TRBJ2-3; 11 bases map to TRBD2. Germline loops: CDR1 SGHRS, CDR2 YFSETQ. With 4 bases clipped from V and 0 bases from J, the junction kept 4 bases outside the gene matches. The CDR3 is made up of 16 amino acids.

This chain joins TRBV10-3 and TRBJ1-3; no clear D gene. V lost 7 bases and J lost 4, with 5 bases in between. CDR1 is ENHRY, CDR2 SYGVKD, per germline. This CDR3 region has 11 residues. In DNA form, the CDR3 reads TGTGCCATCATGAGCGGAAACACCATATATTTT. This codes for CAIMSGNTIYF.

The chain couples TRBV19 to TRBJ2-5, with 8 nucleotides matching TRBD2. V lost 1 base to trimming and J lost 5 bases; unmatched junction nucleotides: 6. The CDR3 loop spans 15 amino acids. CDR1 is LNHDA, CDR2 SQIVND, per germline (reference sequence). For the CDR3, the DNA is TGTGCCAGTAGTATAGTGGCGGGAGGCCCCGAGACCCAGTACTTC. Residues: CASSIVAGGPETQYF.

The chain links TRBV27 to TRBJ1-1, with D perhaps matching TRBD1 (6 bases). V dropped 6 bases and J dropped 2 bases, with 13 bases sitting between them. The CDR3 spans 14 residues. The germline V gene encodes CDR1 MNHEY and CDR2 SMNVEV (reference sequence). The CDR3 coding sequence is TGTGCCAGCAGGAGAGGACAGATAAACACTGAAGCTTTCTTT. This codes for CASRRGQINTEAFF.

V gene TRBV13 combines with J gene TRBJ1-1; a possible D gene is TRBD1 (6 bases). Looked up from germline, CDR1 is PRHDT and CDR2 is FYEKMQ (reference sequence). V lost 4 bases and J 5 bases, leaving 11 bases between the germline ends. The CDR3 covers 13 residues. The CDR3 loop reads CASSSQGWTEAFF. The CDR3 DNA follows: TGTGCCAGCAGCTCTCAGGGGTGGACTGAAGCTTTCTTT.

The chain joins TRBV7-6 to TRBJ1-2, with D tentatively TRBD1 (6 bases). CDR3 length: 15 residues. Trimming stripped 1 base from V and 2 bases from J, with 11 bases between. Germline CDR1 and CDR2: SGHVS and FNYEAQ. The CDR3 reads CASSLETGGNYGYTF. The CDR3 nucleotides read TGTGCCAGCAGCTTAGAGACAGGTGGGAACTATGGCTACACCTTC. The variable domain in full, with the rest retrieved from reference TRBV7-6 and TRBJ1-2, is GAGVSQSPRYKVTKRGQDVALRCDPISGHVSLYWYRQALGQGPEFLTYFNYEAQQDKSGLPNDRFSAERPEGSISTLTIQRTEQRDSAMYRCASSLETGGNYGYTFGSGTRLTVV.

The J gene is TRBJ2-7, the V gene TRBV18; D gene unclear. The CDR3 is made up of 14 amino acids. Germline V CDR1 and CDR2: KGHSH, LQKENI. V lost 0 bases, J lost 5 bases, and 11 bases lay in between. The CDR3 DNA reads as TGTGCCAGCTCACCACCGTCAAAACTCAACGAGCAGTACTTC. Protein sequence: CASSPPSKLNEQYF.

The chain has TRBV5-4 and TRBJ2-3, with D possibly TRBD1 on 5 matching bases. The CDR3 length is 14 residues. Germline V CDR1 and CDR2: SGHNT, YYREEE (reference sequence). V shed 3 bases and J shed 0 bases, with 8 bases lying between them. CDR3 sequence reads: CASSSWTSTDTQYF. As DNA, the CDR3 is TGTGCCAGCAGCTCGTGGACAAGCACAGATACGCAGTATTTT.